The clone carrying this T cell receptor (beta chain) was observed many times. The antigen is undetermined. These data come from a study of breast tumors, draining lymph nodes, adjacent tissues. General study points: Luminal-like breast cancer showed significantly higher tumor–nontumor repertoire similarity than basal-like.

Breast cancer patients provided tissue from their axillary draining lymph nodes. TCRdb ran MiXCR on the multiplex PCR reads and lists one entry per CDR3 protein. This sample has 100,000 to 150,000 distinct CDR3 sequences, with about a fifth found just once. The germline V and J ends were trimmed by 4 bases and 3 bases, with 7 bases remaining between them. Per the germline V gene, CDR1 is LNHDA and CDR2 is SQIVND (reference sequence). This CDR3 contains 12 residues. The chain has TRBV19 and TRBJ2-7; no clear D. Sequencing used axillary lymph node tissue. The source is a female donor with breast cancer. Some clones in this sample may be carry-over from other donors' samples. In DNA, the CDR3 is TGTGCCAGTAGTAGGGATGGCTACGAGCAGTACTTC. Residues: CASSRDGYEQYF. The whole variable domain, remainder taken from reference TRBV19 and TRBJ2-7, is DGGITQSPKYLFRKEGQNVTLSCEQNLNHDAMYWYRQDPGQGLRLIYYSQIVNDFQKGDIAEGYSVSREKKESFPLTVTSAQKNPTAFYLCASSRDGYEQYFGPGTRLTVT.